This T cell receptor (beta chain) was identified in a study of blood T cell repertoires in COVID-19. Study context: Researchers got acute and convalescent COVID-19 samples from the United States, Italy and Spain. T cells, B-cell-depleted T cells, or PBMCs supplied cDNA or gDNA.

How the authors handled the data: Nucleated cell counts were estimated from reference gene primer amplification. Using immunoSEQ multiplex PCR, the repertoire was profiled, and TCRdb retains in-frame clones only, with some absent. D and trimming come from the DNA, and the V and J calls and clone size come from that table. Of 150,000 or so clones in the sample, more than 75% were seen once. The TCR sequence derives from a human donor with acute or convalescent COVID-19. The donor label of this sample is uncertain. Material: peripheral blood.

In DNA, the CDR3 is TGTGCCAGCAGCCCCAGGGCCCGTAATGAAAAACTGTTTTTT. The encoded protein is CASSPRARNEKLFF. The rearrangement joins TRBV7-2 to TRBJ1-4; the D gene is possibly TRBD1 (5 bases). The CDR3 totals 14 residues. The V gene lost 5 bases and the J gene lost 4 bases, with 11 bases spanning the gap. CDR1 and CDR2 from the germline V gene are SGHTA and FQGNSA.